This entry lists 23 T cell receptor beta chains sequenced from one sample in a study of beta chain features in type 1 diabetes. The antigens these receptors bind are not known. Study results and limitations: Researchers report that Type 1 diabetes patients had moderately but significantly shorter TCRB CDR3s across all four CD4+ subsets.

Sequenced material consisted of expressed TCRB transcripts (all of the isolated RNA was reverse transcribed). Here immunoSEQ multiplex PCR was the method, and the copy in TCRdb shows in-frame clones only, minus some. The sample holds approximately 170,000 clones, around 8% seen once. The specimen sequenced was central memory CD4+ T cells from blood. The receptors stem from a middle-aged woman with type 1 diabetes.

This clone was seen a few times. The chain employs TRBV4-3 and TRBJ2-7; 8 bases agree with TRBD2. CDR1 is LGHNA, CDR2 YSLEER, per germline. The CDR3 sequence is 15 residues long. J was trimmed by 2 bases and V by 5 bases; bases with no gene match: 8. The CDR3 bases are TGCGCCAGCAGCTACGAGGTGCGGGGGGCCTACGAGCAGTACTTC. Translating gives CASSYEVRGAYEQYF.

The chain uses TRBV9 and TRBJ2-7; D unclear. Deletions cut 1 base from V and 0 bases from J, with 11 bases between. Germline CDR1 and CDR2: SGDLS and YYNGEE. CDR3 length equals 15 residues. CDR3 DNA sequence: TGTGCCAGCAGCGTACACCCGGTGAGCTCCTACGAGCAGTACTTC. Protein product: CASSVHPVSSYEQYF.

V gene TRBV27 combines with J gene TRBJ1-2; no definite D call. Germline CDR1 MNHEY, CDR2 SMNVEV (reference sequence). V shed 3 bases and J shed 6 bases, with 14 bases lying between them. The CDR3 is 14 amino acids. The CDR3 sequence is CASSFGTGYDGYTF. In DNA, the CDR3 is TGTGCCAGCAGTTTCGGTACCGGGTATGATGGCTACACCTTC.

The rearrangement joins TRBV5-1 to TRBJ2-1; D perhaps matches TRBD2 (6 bases). Trimming cost V 1 base and J 0 bases, with 8 bases left between them. The CDR3 has 15 residues. Germline V gives CDR1 SGHRS, CDR2 YFSETQ. The CDR3 loop is CASSLSEGSYNEQFF. The CDR3, as DNA: TGCGCCAGCAGCTTGTCGGAGGGCTCCTACAATGAGCAGTTCTTC.

This clone has more than one count but fewer than ten. The chain links TRBV13 to TRBJ2-7, with 10 bases fitting TRBD1. V lost 5 bases and J lost 3; bases outside the gene matches: 10. The CDR3 contains 16 residues. Germline CDR1 PRHDT, CDR2 FYEKMQ (reference sequence). In nucleotides, the CDR3 is TGTGCCAGCAGCCCAGGCCTCGGACAGGGGGTCTACGAGCAGTACTTC. It is translated as CASSPGLGQGVYEQYF.

This clone was recorded many times. V gene TRBV29-1 combines with J gene TRBJ1-2, with 11 bases that match TRBD1. This CDR3 contains 15 residues. Losses at the gene ends were 8 bases for V and 2 bases for J; bases not matched to a gene: 10. Germline-derived CDR1 and CDR2 are SQVTM and ANQGSEA. The DNA of the CDR3 is TGCAGCTATTCTATGGACAGGGGGCACAACTATGGCTACACCTTC. It translates to CSYSMDRGHNYGYTF.

This clone was observed a handful of times. The same CDR3 is also encoded by other DNA sequences in this sample. The V call is TRBV7-2, the J call TRBJ1-5; D uncertain. This CDR3 spans 13 amino acids. Germline CDR1 SGHTA, CDR2 FQGNSA. Trimming shortened V by 5 bases and J by 0 bases, and 5 bases separated the two germline ends. The CDR3 DNA is TGTGCCAGCAGCCCCTCTAGCAATCAGCCCCAGCATTTT. Translated: CASSPSSNQPQHF.

This clone was detected a few times. The rearrangement links TRBV13 to TRBJ1-1; TRBD1 matches at 7 bases. The CDR3 loop spans 13 amino acids. CDR1 is PRHDT and CDR2 is FYEKMQ in the germline V gene (reference sequence). After removal of 6 bases from V and 1 base from J, the junction contained 2 bases not matched to a gene. CDR3: CASRRTGNTEAFF. The CDR3 nucleotides are TGTGCCAGCAGGAGGACAGGGAACACTGAAGCTTTCTTT.

The CDR3 protein is CASRAGGPTTHEQYF. As DNA, the CDR3 is TGTGCCAGCAGGGCAGGGGGCCCAACCACCCACGAGCAGTACTTC. The rearrangement uses TRBV2 and TRBJ2-7; 8 nucleotides line up with TRBD1. The CDR3 is made up of 15 amino acids. From germline, CDR1 is SNHLY and CDR2 FYNNEI. The J segment lost 5 bases and the V segment lost 6 bases, leaving 12 bases of the junction unmatched.

The V call is TRBV7-2, the J call TRBJ2-5, with a tentative D call TRBD2 (6 bases). The ends were cut back, 1 base at V and 5 bases at J, with 14 bases in the middle. Germline V gene lookup returns CDR1 SGHTA and CDR2 FQGNSA. This CDR3 contains 15 residues. As DNA, the CDR3 is TGTGCCAGCAGCTTAGTCCCTAGCGTGATTGAGACCCAGTACTTC. It translates to CASSLVPSVIETQYF.

This clone was observed a handful of times. V is TRBV27 and J is TRBJ2-2; 7 nucleotides line up with TRBD1. The CDR3 is 15 amino acids. Germline V gene lookup returns CDR1 MNHEY and CDR2 SMNVEV (reference sequence). With V trimmed by 5 bases and J by 5 bases, 8 bases remained unmatched. The CDR3 loop reads CASSTDRAGTGELFF. Written as DNA, the CDR3 is TGTGCCAGCAGTACCGACAGGGCCGGTACCGGGGAGCTGTTTTTT.

The CDR3 DNA follows: TGCGCCAGCAGCCAAGACCCCCCAGGGACTAGCGGTTACGAGCAGTACTTC. Its protein is CASSQDPPGTSGYEQYF. V is TRBV4-1 and J is TRBJ2-7; 11 positions agree with TRBD2. V was clipped by 0 bases and J by 4 bases; unmatched bases: 8. The CDR3 loop spans 17 amino acids. Germline-derived CDR1 and CDR2 are MGHRA and YSYEKL.

This sequence joins TRBV7-9 and TRBJ1-1, with a weak D call TRBD1 (6 bases). V lost 1 base and J 1 base, leaving 7 bases between the germline ends. This CDR3 is built from 14 residues. The germline V gene has CDR1 SEHNR and CDR2 FQNEAQ (reference sequence). DNA of the CDR3: TGTGCCAGCAGCTTAGGGGGGCCGAACACTGAAGCTTTCTTT. Protein: CASSLGGPNTEAFF.

This clone occurred a few times. The chain carries TRBV29-1 and TRBJ2-5, with TRBD1 matching 7 bases. From germline, CDR1 is SQVTM and CDR2 ANQGSEA. The J segment lost 2 bases and the V segment lost 6 bases, leaving 9 bases of the junction unmatched. The CDR3 length is 14 residues. The CDR3 here is CSVAGGGGQETQYF. Here the CDR3 DNA reads TGCAGCGTGGCAGGGGGTGGAGGTCAAGAGACCCAGTACTTC.

With regard to this clone: The sample contains more than one DNA sequence encoding this CDR3. The gene calls are TRBV7-3 and TRBJ2-2, with unresolved D. Trimming removed 4 bases at V and 1 base at J, with 4 bases between. Germline CDR1 and CDR2: SGHTA and FQGTGA. This CDR3 spans 13 amino acids. The CDR3 DNA sequence: TGTGCCAGCAGCTCTAGGAACACCGGGGAGCTGTTTTTT. As protein: CASSSRNTGELFF.

This chain connects TRBV5-6 to TRBJ1-6; D might be TRBD1 (5 bases). The CDR3 has 16 residues. Germline V gene sequence: CDR1 SGHDT, CDR2 YYEEEE. The ends were cut back, 2 bases at V and 7 bases at J, with 16 bases in the middle. The CDR3 loop reads CASSFRRGAWNSPLHF. In DNA, the CDR3 is TGTGCCAGCAGCTTTAGGCGGGGCGCCTGGAATTCACCCCTCCACTTT. Filled out from reference TRBV5-6 and TRBJ1-6, the complete variable domain reads DAGVTQSPTHLIKTRGQQVTLRCSPKSGHDTVSWYQQALGQGPQFIFQYYEEEERQRGNFPDRFSGHQFPNYSSELNVNALLLGDSALYLCASSFRRGAWNSPLHFGNGTRLTVT.

The rearrangement uses TRBV7-3 and TRBJ1-1; TRBD1 is a possible D gene (6 bases). This CDR3 has 14 amino acids. Looked up from germline, CDR1 is SGHTA and CDR2 is FQGTGA. Trimming removed 4 bases at V and 1 base at J, with 10 bases between. The CDR3 is CASSSRGSNTEAFF. DNA for the CDR3: TGTGCCAGCAGCTCCAGGGGTTCGAACACTGAAGCTTTCTTT.

This clone was observed at least ten times. The genes are TRBV7-9 and TRBJ2-7; D is perhaps TRBD1 (5 bases). Looked up from germline, CDR1 is SEHNR and CDR2 is FQNEAQ (reference sequence). There are 14 residues in the CDR3. Trimming took 5 bases from V and 4 from J, leaving 15 bases between them. The CDR3 reads CASSPGSQGYEQYF. The CDR3 nucleotides read TGTGCCAGCAGCCCAGGGTCCCAAGGGTACGAGCAGTACTTC.

This clone turned up a few times. This chain connects TRBV6-5 to TRBJ2-7; tentative D call: TRBD2 (6 bases). The V end lost 0 bases, the J end lost 3 bases, and 15 bases lay between the germline ends. The CDR3 is 16 residues long. Germline V CDR1 and CDR2: MNHEY, SVGAGI. This CDR3 is CASSYSGGSFFYEQYF. The CDR3 DNA is TGTGCCAGCAGTTACTCGGGGGGATCGTTTTTCTACGAGCAGTACTTC.

This clone was counted between two and nine times. This CDR3 is also generated by other DNA sequences in the sample. The DNA for the CDR3 is TGTGCCAGCTCACCAGACAGGGGTGGCAATCAGCCCCAGCATTTT. It yields the protein CASSPDRGGNQPQHF. The rearrangement uses TRBV18 and TRBJ1-5; 8 nucleotides line up with TRBD1. The V and J ends lost 2 bases and 2 bases, in that order; junction bases with no gene match: 2. CDR1 is KGHSH and CDR2 is LQKENI in the germline V gene. The CDR3 is 15 amino acids.

The chain links TRBV7-2 to TRBJ2-1; 12 bases are a match to TRBD2. Germline trimming cut 0 bases from V and 8 bases from J; bases unmatched to any gene: 11. This CDR3 is built from 18 residues. Germline assignment: CDR1 SGHTA and CDR2 FQGNSA. The CDR3 DNA reads TGTGCCAGCAGCTTAGCGCGACTAGCGGGAGCAATGGGCGATGAGCAGTTCTTC. It yields the protein CASSLARLAGAMGDEQFF. The variable domain in full, completed from reference TRBV7-2 and TRBJ2-1, reads GAGVSQSPSNKVTEKGKDVELRCDPISGHTALYWYRQSLGQGLEFLIYFQGNSAPDKSGLPSDRFSAERTGGSVSTLTIQRTQQEDSAVYLCASSLARLAGAMGDEQFFGPGTRLTVL.

This clone was seen more than once but under ten times. J is TRBJ2-7 and V is TRBV7-2; 7 bases are a match to TRBD2. After removal of 2 bases from V and 6 bases from J, the junction contained 19 bases not matched to a gene. Germline V gene data show CDR1 as SGHTA and CDR2 as FQGNSA. This CDR3 is 18 amino acids long. The CDR3 loop is CASSLKYRAGAYPSEQYF. For the CDR3, the DNA is TGTGCCAGCAGCTTAAAGTATCGTGCGGGAGCGTATCCCTCCGAGCAGTACTTC. Full variable domain (outside the CDR3, taken from reference TRBV7-2 and TRBJ2-7): GAGVSQSPSNKVTEKGKDVELRCDPISGHTALYWYRQSLGQGLEFLIYFQGNSAPDKSGLPSDRFSAERTGGSVSTLTIQRTQQEDSAVYLCASSLKYRAGAYPSEQYFGPGTRLTVT.

The CDR3 reads CASSVASSSYNSPLHF. CDR3 nucleotide sequence: TGTGCCAGCAGTGTGGCCTCTAGCTCCTATAATTCACCCCTCCACTTT. The gene calls are TRBV27 and TRBJ1-6; D is unresolved. V lost 5 bases to trimming and J lost 0 bases, with 11 bases between them. The CDR3 totals 16 residues. Per the germline V gene, CDR1 is MNHEY and CDR2 is SMNVEV (reference sequence).